This is a list of T cell receptor beta chains from one sample in a study of identical twins. TCRdb used MiXCR to reprocess the 5' RACE reads, holding one entry per CDR3 protein. The top ten hold approximately 0.5% of the sample, which has approximately 490,000 distinct CDR3 sequences, about 20% seen once. This same sample was also part of a study on yellow fever vaccine responses in identical twins.

Material for sequencing was CD4+ T cells sorted from blood. The receptors here all came from a woman aged 18-29 years in good health. Both conserved end residues are part of each CDR3. The D gene is left open where the match is weak. Not every row has a clone size; where given, it reads once, few, many or a size class.

size,J,V,D,length,DNA,CDR3
once,TRBJ2-1,TRBV28,.,14,TGTGCCAGCGTTACCCGAGAAAGAGGGAATGAGCAGTTCTTC,CASVTRERGNEQFF
.,TRBJ2-5,TRBV4-2,TRBD2,18,TGTGCCAGCAGCAAGTGGGCTAGCGGACTAACCCAAAAAGAGACCCAGTACTTC,CASSKWASGLTQKETQYF
.,TRBJ2-3,TRBV29-1,TRBD2,15,TGCAGCGTTCGGCCTAGCGGAACTAGCACAGATACGCAGTATTTT,CSVRPSGTSTDTQYF
.,TRBJ2-7,TRBV19,TRBD2,14,TGTGCCAGTAGTATCCAGGGAGGGCCTTACGAGCAGTACTTC,CASSIQGGPYEQYF
.,TRBJ2-7,TRBV27,TRBD2,15,TGTGCCAGCAGAACCGTGGCTAGCGGGGCCTACGAGCAGTACTTC,CASRTVASGAYEQYF
few,TRBJ2-3,TRBV24-1,.,16,TGTGCCACCAGTGATTTTAAGGGAACTAGCACAGATACGCAGTATTTT,CATSDFKGTSTDTQYF
few,TRBJ2-5,TRBV12-5,TRBD1,15,TGTGCTAGTGGTTTGGGACAGGGGGCCCAAGAGACCCAGTACTTC,CASGLGQGAQETQYF
few,TRBJ2-1,TRBV10-3,.,14,TGTGCCATCAGTGAGTCGCGAGCAGCCAATGAGCAGTTCTTC,CAISESRAANEQFF
.,TRBJ2-7,TRBV29-1,.,11,TGCAGCGTTGAGTCTCTCTACGAGCAGTACTTC,CSVESLYEQYF
many,TRBJ2-1,TRBV6-1,TRBD1,16,TGTGCCAGCAGTGAACTGGCAGGGGGCACCTACAATGAGCAGTTCTTC,CASSELAGGTYNEQFF
few,TRBJ2-3,TRBV20-1,TRBD2,15,TGCAGTGCTAGAGGACTAGCGGGTAAAGCAGATACGCAGTATTTT,CSARGLAGKADTQYF
.,TRBJ1-2,TRBV20-1,.,12,TGCAGTGCTATAACCCGGGGGGGTGGCTACACCTTC,CSAITRGGGYTF
once,TRBJ1-1,TRBV5-1,.,16,TGCGCCAGCAGCCCTCAGGCGACAGGACCGAACACTGAAGCTTTCTTT,CASSPQATGPNTEAFF
.,TRBJ1-1,TRBV12-3/TRBV12-4,TRBD1,17,TGTGCCAGCAGAAACCCGGGACAGGGGTTTGCGTACACTGAAGCTTTCTTT,CASRNPGQGFAYTEAFF
.,TRBJ2-1,TRBV19,TRBD2,16,TGTGCCAGTAGTGTCCGGACTAGCGCCTCCTACAATGAGCAGTTCTTC,CASSVRTSASYNEQFF
few,TRBJ1-2,TRBV27,.,14,TGTGCCAGCGGGGTTAGGGGGGCAAACTATGGCTACACCTTC,CASGVRGANYGYTF
few,TRBJ1-5,TRBV27,.,15,TGTGCCAGCAGTTTGTGGGGGAATGGCAATCAGCCCCAGCATTTT,CASSLWGNGNQPQHF
.,TRBJ2-7,TRBV29-1,.,13,TGCAGCGTCGCCGGACAGAGTACCTACGAGCAGTACTTC,CSVAGQSTYEQYF
.,TRBJ2-3,TRBV20-1,.,11,TGCAGTGCTAGTCTAGCCGGTACGCAGTATTTT,CSASLAGTQYF
.,TRBJ2-2,TRBV7-6,TRBD1,15,TGTGCCAGCAGATCGCAGGGGGCGGACACCGGGGAGCTGTTTTTT,CASRSQGADTGELFF
many,TRBJ2-2,TRBV4-2,.,16,TGTGCCAGCAGCCGATCCGGGACTGTGAACACCGGGGAGCTGTTTTTT,CASSRSGTVNTGELFF
few,TRBJ2-7,TRBV12-3/TRBV12-4,TRBD2,15,TGTGCCAGCAGCCAAAGTCAGCGGGAGGGTTACGAGCAGTACTTC,CASSQSQREGYEQYF
many,TRBJ2-2,TRBV7-2,TRBD1,14,TGTGCCAGCAGCCTTGGGACAGGGACCGGGGAGCTGTTTTTT,CASSLGTGTGELFF
.,TRBJ1-1,TRBV20-1,.,14,TGCAGTGCTAGAGAGGGGGCCTGGAACACTGAAGCTTTCTTT,CSAREGAWNTEAFF
.,TRBJ2-3,TRBV29-1,.,15,TGCAGCGTTGGCCCCCAGGGTGGGGGGACAGATACGCAGTATTTT,CSVGPQGGGTDTQYF
.,TRBJ1-4,TRBV29-1,.,14,TGCAGCGCTACCGGGACATCTGCTAATGAAAAACTGTTTTTT,CSATGTSANEKLFF
few,TRBJ1-2,TRBV7-9,TRBD1,14,TGTGCCAGCAGCCGGGACAGGGGGCTGCATGGCTACACCTTC,CASSRDRGLHGYTF
.,TRBJ1-1,TRBV20-1,.,11,TGCAGTGCGAAGTTCAGCACTGAAGCTTTCTTT,CSAKFSTEAFF
.,TRBJ2-3,TRBV20-1,TRBD2,16,TGCAGTGCTAGAGATAGCGGGAGGGCCCGCACAGATACGCAGTATTTT,CSARDSGRARTDTQYF
few,TRBJ2-1,TRBV20-1,.,11,TGCAGTGCCCCTAGGCAGGAGGAGCAGTTCTTC,CSAPRQEEQFF
few,TRBJ2-2,TRBV27,TRBD1,15,TGTGCCAGCAAATCCGGGACAGCCCTCGCCGGGGAGCTGTTTTTT,CASKSGTALAGELFF
.,TRBJ2-3,TRBV5-1,TRBD1,15,TGTGCCAGCAGCCTGGGACAGGGAGGAACAGATACGCAGTATTTT,CASSLGQGGTDTQYF
.,TRBJ2-7,TRBV5-1,.,14,TGCGCCAGCAGCTCCTTAGCAAGGGGGGACGAGCAGTACTTC,CASSSLARGDEQYF
many,TRBJ1-5,TRBV7-2,.,13,TGTGCCAGCAGCCCTTATAGCAATCAGCCCCAGCATTTT,CASSPYSNQPQHF
few,TRBJ1-5,TRBV6-1,.,15,TGTGCCAGCAGAGCTATGGGGGTAAACAATCAGCCCCAGCATTTT,CASRAMGVNNQPQHF
.,TRBJ1-2,TRBV4-2,.,17,TGTGCCAGCAGCCAAGGTCCACCGCCTCGGCGGTACTATGGCTACACCTTC,CASSQGPPPRRYYGYTF
few,TRBJ1-2,TRBV29-1,.,13,TGCAGCGTTGAAGCCGTAGGGCCTGGAGGCTACACCTTC,CSVEAVGPGGYTF
few,TRBJ2-1,TRBV15,TRBD1,17,TGTGCCACCAGCAGTGGAGGCGCGGGACAGGGGTACAATGAGCAGTTCTTC,CATSSGGAGQGYNEQFF
.,TRBJ2-4,TRBV7-9,.,14,TGTGCCAGCAGCCCTCCCCGGGCCAAAAACATTCAGTACTTC,CASSPPRAKNIQYF
.,TRBJ2-2,TRBV20-1,.,17,TGCAGTGCAACCGGCCCACTTGGACTCCTGTACACCGGGGAGCTGTTTTTT,CSATGPLGLLYTGELFF